Presented here are 28 T cell receptor beta chains from one specimen sequenced in a study of T cell changes during pregnancy in multiple sclerosis. Profiling relied on immunoSEQ multiplex PCR, and the TCRdb table lists in-frame clones only, not all of them. The sample contains around 50,000 clones, 80% to 95% of which appear only once. This material consisted of CD4+ T cells from peripheral blood mononuclear cells, taken after pregnancy. The origin of the receptors is a female donor in good health, enrolled as a control in a pregnancy study.

The chain combines TRBV10-2 with TRBJ2-7; 7 nucleotides match TRBD2. Germline CDR1 is WSHSY and CDR2 is SAAADI. CDR3 length: 16 residues. V lost 5 bases, J lost 3 bases, and 13 bases stayed unmatched. This CDR3 reads CASSRPSGSNRYEQYF. CDR3 DNA sequence: TGCGCCAGCAGTAGGCCTAGCGGTTCGAATCGCTACGAGCAGTACTTC.

The V call is TRBV15, the J call TRBJ1-1; TRBD1 agrees at 7 bases. The CDR3 loop spans 14 amino acids. With V trimmed by 4 bases and J by 3 bases, 5 bases remained unmatched. Germline V gene data show CDR1 as LNHNV and CDR2 as YYDKDF (reference sequence). Here the CDR3 DNA reads TGTGCCACCAGCAAGCCGGGACAGCACACTGAAGCTTTCTTT. Translation gives CATSKPGQHTEAFF. Combining the CDR3 with reference TRBV15 and TRBJ1-1 gives the whole variable domain DAMVIQNPRYQVTQFGKPVTLSCSQTLNHNVMYWYQQKSSQAPKLLFHYYDKDFNNEADTPDNFQSRRPNTSFCFLDIRSPGLGDTAMYLCATSKPGQHTEAFFGQGTRLTVV.

The rearrangement links TRBV27 to TRBJ1-1; weak D call: TRBD1 (5 bases). Looked up from germline, CDR1 is MNHEY and CDR2 is SMNVEV (reference sequence). Trimming pared 4 bases from V and 6 bases from J, leaving 18 bases between. The CDR3 length is 15 residues. The CDR3 region has the DNA TGTGCCAGCAGTTCCGATGGGGCTGGGAGGTCTGAAGCTTTCTTT. Encoded protein: CASSSDGAGRSEAFF.

This clone was seen just once. The V call is TRBV11-3, the J call TRBJ2-1; possible D gene TRBD1, 6 bases. This CDR3 region has 16 residues. Trimming took off 3 bases at V and 0 bases at J, with 12 bases between the two ends. The germline V gene encodes CDR1 SGHNT and CDR2 YENEEA. The CDR3 loop reads CASSLSGAYSYNEQFF. CDR3 in DNA: TGTGCCAGCAGCTTGTCAGGGGCATACTCCTACAATGAGCAGTTCTTC.

This chain joins TRBV27 and TRBJ2-7, with 8 nucleotides matching TRBD2. CDR1 is MNHEY and CDR2 is SMNVEV in the germline V gene (reference sequence). This CDR3 is 14 amino acids long. The junction had 7 bases not matched to a gene; V was cut back by 2 bases and J by 7 bases. CDR3 residues: CASSLRTSPKEQYF. The CDR3 coding sequence is TGTGCCAGCAGTTTAAGGACTAGCCCGAAGGAGCAGTACTTC.

The chain joins TRBV14 to TRBJ2-5, with no clear D. CDR3 length: 15 residues. Germline lookup yields CDR1 SGHDN and CDR2 FVKESK. Trimming took 1 base from V and 7 from J, leaving 16 bases between them. The CDR3 coding sequence is TGTGCCAGCAGCCAAGTGGAAGGCCCGAGAGGGACCCAGTACTTC. This gives the protein CASSQVEGPRGTQYF.

In the case of this clone: The junction differs from germline at one of its ends, possibly a read error. The rearrangement links TRBV7-7 to TRBJ2-1, with 11 bases aligning to TRBD2. The CDR3 extends over 15 amino acids. CDR1 is SSHAT, CDR2 FNYEAQ, per germline (reference sequence). The CDR3 DNA follows: TGTGCTAGCAGCCGAGGGGGGACTAGCGGCAATGAGCAGTTCTTC. It translates to CASSRGGTSGNEQFF.

J is TRBJ2-5 and V is TRBV29-1; TRBD2 matches 7 bases. Germline values: CDR1 SQVTM, CDR2 ANQGSEA. The CDR3 length is 14 residues. Trimming removed 4 bases from V and 2 bases from J; junction bases left unmatched: 7. The CDR3 DNA is TGCAGCGTTGGACGGCTAGCGGAACAAGAGACCCAGTACTTC. It specifies CSVGRLAEQETQYF.

CDR3 protein: CAWRRSQNTEAFF. The CDR3 DNA sequence: TGTGCCTGGAGGCGGAGCCAGAACACTGAAGCTTTCTTT. The chain links TRBV30 to TRBJ1-1; D is uncertain. The CDR3 has 13 residues. The germline V and J ends were trimmed by 3 bases and 1 base, with 9 bases remaining between them. Germline assignment: CDR1 GTSNPN and CDR2 SVGIG (reference sequence). Based on the CDR3 plus reference TRBV30 and TRBJ1-1, the full variable domain is SQTIHQWPATLVQPVGSPLSLECTVEGTSNPNLYWYRQAAGRGLQLLFYSVGIGQISSEVPQNLSASRPQDRQFILSSKKLLLSDSGFYLCAWRRSQNTEAFFGQGTRLTVV.

CDR3 amino acids: CASSLALTGLGSPLHF. The CDR3, as DNA: TGTGCCAGCAGCTTAGCACTTACAGGGTTGGGCTCACCCCTCCACTTT. The rearrangement joins TRBV7-6 to TRBJ1-6; D perhaps matches TRBD1 (6 bases). The CDR3 contains 16 residues. V was cut by 0 bases and J by 10 bases, with 16 bases left in between. The germline V gene has CDR1 SGHVS and CDR2 FNYEAQ.

The chain carries TRBV5-1 and TRBJ2-6; D not certain. Germline lookup yields CDR1 SGHRS and CDR2 YFSETQ. Between the trimmed V and J ends, which lost 2 bases and 0 bases, there was a span of 9 bases. This CDR3 spans 16 amino acids. The CDR3 DNA sequence: TGCGCCAGCAGCTTTTGGAGAACCTCTGGGGCCAACGTCCTGACTTTC. Amino acids: CASSFWRTSGANVLTF. Complete variable domain (other parts from reference TRBV5-1 and TRBJ2-6): KAGVTQTPRYLIKTRGQQVTLSCSPISGHRSVSWYQQTPGQGLQFLFEYFSETQRNKGNFPGRFSGRQFSNSRSEMNVSTLELGDSALYLCASSFWRTSGANVLTFGAGSRLTVL.

The J gene is TRBJ2-1, the V gene TRBV10-3; 10 bases map to TRBD2. V was clipped by 6 bases and J by 8 bases; unmatched bases: 7. There are 14 residues in the CDR3. CDR1 is ENHRY and CDR2 is SYGVKD in the germline V gene. The CDR3 reads CAIRSPSGGDEQFF. The CDR3 DNA follows: TGTGCCATCAGATCCCCAAGCGGGGGGGATGAGCAGTTCTTC.

The CDR3 here is CASSPGQGNGYTF. The DNA of the CDR3 is TGTGCCAGCTCACCGGGACAGGGAAACGGCTACACCTTC. The chain uses TRBV18 and TRBJ1-2, with 9 bases lining up with TRBD1. Per germline, CDR1 KGHSH and CDR2 LQKENI. The V segment lost 3 bases and the J segment 8 bases; nucleotides outside the gene matches: 4. This CDR3 has 13 amino acids.

The genes are TRBV11-3 and TRBJ2-1, with 8 bases that match TRBD1. Germline-derived CDR1 and CDR2 are SGHNT and YENEEA. The length of the CDR3 is 17 residues. V trimming: 1 base; J trimming: 8 bases; junction bases outside the gene matches: 13. CDR3 coding DNA: TGTGCCAGCAGCTTAGGTTGGCAGGGGGCCTTGGGCGATGAGCAGTTCTTC. Its translation: CASSLGWQGALGDEQFF.

As DNA, the CDR3 is TGTGCCATCAGTGGAGAAGCTGAGCAGTTCTTC. It codes for CAISGEAEQFF. J is TRBJ2-1 and V is TRBV10-3; D gene uncertain. V shed 4 bases and J shed 9 bases, with 7 bases lying between them. The germline V gene has CDR1 ENHRY and CDR2 SYGVKD. The CDR3 is 11 residues long.

J is TRBJ2-7 and V is TRBV11-1, with TRBD1 as a possible D gene (6 bases). This CDR3 has 14 residues. Germline loops: CDR1 SGHAT, CDR2 FQDESV (reference sequence). V was clipped by 6 bases and J by 6 bases, with 18 bases between them. The CDR3 loop is CASSVGTHAVEQYF. CDR3 nucleotide sequence: TGTGCCAGCAGTGTCGGGACACACGCCGTCGAGCAGTACTTC.

The chain links TRBV5-1 to TRBJ2-3; D is uncertain. V lost 4 bases, J lost 2 bases, and 8 bases lay in between. The germline gives CDR1 SGHRS, CDR2 YFSETQ. The CDR3 loop spans 13 amino acids. This CDR3 is CASSSAATDTQYF. CDR3 DNA: TGCGCCAGCAGCAGCGCCGCCACAGATACGCAGTATTTT.

Turning to this clone: Germline is not matched at one junction end, which may reflect a read error. The rearrangement uses TRBV7-7 and TRBJ1-4, with D maybe TRBD1 (6 bases). CDR1 and CDR2 from the germline V gene are SSHAT and FNYEAQ (reference sequence). The CDR3 has 15 residues. The CDR3 region is CASSPGGGANEKLFF. The CDR3 nucleotides read TGTGCTAGCAGCCCGGGAGGGGGGGCTAATGAAAAACTGTTTTTT.

The J gene is TRBJ1-1, the V gene TRBV5-6; weak D call: TRBD1 (5 bases). V dropped 4 bases and J dropped 4 bases, with 14 bases sitting between them. The CDR3 loop spans 14 amino acids. CDR1 SGHDT and CDR2 YYEEEE come from the germline V gene. As DNA, the CDR3 is TGTGCCAGCAGCCCCAAAGGGGAGGTCACTGAAGCTTTCTTT. Translated, it gives CASSPKGEVTEAFF. The full variable domain, its missing parts supplied by reference TRBV5-6 and TRBJ1-1, is DAGVTQSPTHLIKTRGQQVTLRCSPKSGHDTVSWYQQALGQGPQFIFQYYEEEERQRGNFPDRFSGHQFPNYSSELNVNALLLGDSALYLCASSPKGEVTEAFFGQGTRLTVV.

The CDR3 DNA reads TGTGCCAGCAGTTTACAGGGGAGATACAATGAGCAGTTCTTC. As protein: CASSLQGRYNEQFF. This sequence joins TRBV28 and TRBJ2-1; the D gene is possibly TRBD1 (6 bases). The germline V gene encodes CDR1 MDHEN and CDR2 SYDVKM. V lost 2 bases and J lost 4, with 9 bases in between. CDR3 length: 14 residues.

This chain uses TRBV14 with TRBJ1-1, with TRBD1 as a possible D gene (5 bases). CDR1 SGHDN and CDR2 FVKESK come from the germline V gene. Deletions cut 3 bases from V and 8 bases from J, with 16 bases between. This CDR3 spans 14 amino acids. The DNA of the CDR3 is TGTGCCAGCAGCCATGATCTCAGGGATGGCGAAGCTTTCTTT. Its translation: CASSHDLRDGEAFF.

The table lists this clone with a count of one. The gene calls are TRBV9 and TRBJ2-2; D gene unclear. V lost 7 bases and J lost 1, with 5 bases in between. The germline gives CDR1 SGDLS, CDR2 YYNGEE. The CDR3 length is 12 residues. The CDR3 sequence is CASRENTGELFF. The CDR3 DNA reads TGTGCCAGCCGAGAGAACACCGGGGAGCTGTTTTTT.

The V gene is TRBV5-1, the J gene TRBJ1-4, with D possibly being TRBD1 (5 bases). Germline V gives CDR1 SGHRS, CDR2 YFSETQ. The V end was cut by 3 bases, the J end by 1 base, with 7 bases between. CDR3 length: 14 amino acids. The CDR3 sequence is CASSSGKTNEKLFF. CDR3 DNA: TGCGCCAGCAGCTCAGGGAAAACTAATGAAAAACTGTTTTTT. Combining the CDR3 with reference TRBV5-1 and TRBJ1-4 gives the whole variable domain KAGVTQTPRYLIKTRGQQVTLSCSPISGHRSVSWYQQTPGQGLQFLFEYFSETQRNKGNFPGRFSGRQFSNSRSEMNVSTLELGDSALYLCASSSGKTNEKLFFGSGTQLSVL.

The chain uses TRBV6-1 and TRBJ2-3; D is ambiguous. Trimming pared 0 bases from V and 2 bases from J, leaving 9 bases between. The CDR3 loop spans 15 amino acids. Germline V CDR1 and CDR2: MNHNS, SASEGT. The CDR3 coding sequence is TGTGCCAGCAGTGAAGCGCTAGGAGTCACAGATACGCAGTATTTT. Amino acids: CASSEALGVTDTQYF.

This chain links TRBV27 with TRBJ1-6; no clear D. Germline V gene lookup returns CDR1 MNHEY and CDR2 SMNVEV (reference sequence). The CDR3 totals 12 residues. The V and J ends lost 3 bases and 8 bases respectively, with 5 bases between them. CDR3 sequence (DNA): TGTGCCAGCAGTTTCCTTTATTCACCCCTCCACTTT. Translation: CASSFLYSPLHF.

This chain joins TRBV28 and TRBJ1-1; D is perhaps TRBD1 (5 bases). Germline V gene sequence: CDR1 MDHEN, CDR2 SYDVKM. V lost 6 bases and J lost 7, with 18 bases in between. The length of the CDR3 is 14 residues. The CDR3 spells CASSLRDLTGEAFF. The DNA for the CDR3 is TGTGCCAGCAGCCTCAGGGACTTAACGGGTGAAGCTTTCTTT. The full variable domain, completed using reference TRBV28 and TRBJ1-1, is DVKVTQSSRYLVKRTGEKVFLECVQDMDHENMFWYRQDPGLGLRLIYFSYDVKMKEKGDIPEGYSVSREKKERFSLILESASTNQTSMYLCASSLRDLTGEAFFGQGTRLTVV.

V usage is TRBV6-5 and J usage is TRBJ1-4; 11 bases agree with TRBD1. The CDR3 is made up of 15 amino acids. Germline V gene data show CDR1 as MNHEY and CDR2 as SVGAGI. After removal of 7 bases from V and 11 bases from J, the junction contained 12 bases not matched to a gene. CDR3: CASTYLGGQGAKLFF. Written as DNA, the CDR3 is TGTGCCAGCACCTACCTCGGTGGACAGGGGGCGAAACTGTTTTTT.

V gene TRBV6-1 combines with J gene TRBJ1-3; D not resolved. Germline V gene data show CDR1 as MNHNS and CDR2 as SASEGT. This CDR3 is built from 12 residues. With 3 bases removed from V and 4 bases from J, the gap between germline ends came to 4 bases. Here the CDR3 DNA reads TGTGCCAGCAGTGAGTCGGGAAACACCATATATTTT. Its translation: CASSESGNTIYF.